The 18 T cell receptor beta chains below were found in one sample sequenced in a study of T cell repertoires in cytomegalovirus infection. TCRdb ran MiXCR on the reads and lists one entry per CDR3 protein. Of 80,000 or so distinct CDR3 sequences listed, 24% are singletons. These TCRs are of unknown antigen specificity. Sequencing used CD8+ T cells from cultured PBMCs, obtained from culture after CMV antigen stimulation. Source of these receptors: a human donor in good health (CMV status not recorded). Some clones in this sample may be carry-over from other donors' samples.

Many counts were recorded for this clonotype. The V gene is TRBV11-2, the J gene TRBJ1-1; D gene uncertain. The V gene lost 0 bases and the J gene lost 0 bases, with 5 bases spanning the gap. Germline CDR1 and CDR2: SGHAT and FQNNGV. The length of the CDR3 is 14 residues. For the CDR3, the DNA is TGTGCCAGCAGCTTAGAAGGAGTGAACACTGAAGCTTTCTTT. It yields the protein CASSLEGVNTEAFF.

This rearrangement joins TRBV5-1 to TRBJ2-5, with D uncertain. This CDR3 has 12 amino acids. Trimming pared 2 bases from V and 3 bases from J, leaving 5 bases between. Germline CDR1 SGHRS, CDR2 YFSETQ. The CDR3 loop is CASSFKEETQYF. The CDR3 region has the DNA TGCGCCAGCAGCTTTAAAGAAGAGACCCAGTACTTC.

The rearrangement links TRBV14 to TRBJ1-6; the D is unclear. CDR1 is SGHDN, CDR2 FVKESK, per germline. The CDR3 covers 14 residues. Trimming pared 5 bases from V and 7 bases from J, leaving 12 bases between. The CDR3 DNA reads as TGTGCCAGCAGCTTAGTGGAGAGAAATTCACCCCTCCACTTT. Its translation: CASSLVERNSPLHF. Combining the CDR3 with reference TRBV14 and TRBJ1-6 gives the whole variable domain EAGVTQFPSHSVIEKGQTVTLRCDPISGHDNLYWYRRVMGKEIKFLLHFVKESKQDESGMPNNRFLAERTGGTYSTLKVQPAELEDSGVYFCASSLVERNSPLHFGNGTRLTVT.

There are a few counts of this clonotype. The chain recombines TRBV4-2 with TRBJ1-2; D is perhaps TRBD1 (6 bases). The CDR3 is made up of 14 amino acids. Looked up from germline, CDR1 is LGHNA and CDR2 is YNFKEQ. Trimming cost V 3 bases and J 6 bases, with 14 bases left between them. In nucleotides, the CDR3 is TGTGCCAGCAGCCAGGATATTACAGGGAATGGCTACACCTTC. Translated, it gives CASSQDITGNGYTF.

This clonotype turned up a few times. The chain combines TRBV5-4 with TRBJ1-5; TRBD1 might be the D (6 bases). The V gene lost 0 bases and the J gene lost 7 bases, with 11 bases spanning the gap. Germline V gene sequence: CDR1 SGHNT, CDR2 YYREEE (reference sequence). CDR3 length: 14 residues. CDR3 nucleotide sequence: TGTGCCAGCAGCTTGGTTACAGGGAGGCAGCCCCAGCATTTT. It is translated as CASSLVTGRQPQHF. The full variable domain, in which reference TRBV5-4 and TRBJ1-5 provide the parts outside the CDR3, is ETGVTQSPTHLIKTRGQQVTLRCSSQSGHNTVSWYQQALGQGPQFIFQYYREEENGRGNFPPRFSGLQFPNYSSELNVNALELDDSALYLCASSLVTGRQPQHFGDGTRLSIL.

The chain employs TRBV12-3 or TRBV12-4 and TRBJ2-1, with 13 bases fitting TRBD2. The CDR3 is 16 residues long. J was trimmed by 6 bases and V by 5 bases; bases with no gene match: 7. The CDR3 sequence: CASSPTSGGIFNEQFF. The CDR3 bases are TGTGCCAGCAGTCCGACTAGCGGGGGGATATTCAATGAGCAGTTCTTC.

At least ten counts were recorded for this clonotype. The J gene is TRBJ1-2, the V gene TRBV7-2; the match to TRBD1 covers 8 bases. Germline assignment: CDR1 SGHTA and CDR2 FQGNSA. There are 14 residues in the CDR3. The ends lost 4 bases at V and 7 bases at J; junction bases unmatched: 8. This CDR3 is CASSYPGGSVGYTF. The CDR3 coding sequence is TGTGCCAGCAGCTATCCAGGGGGCAGTGTTGGCTACACCTTC.

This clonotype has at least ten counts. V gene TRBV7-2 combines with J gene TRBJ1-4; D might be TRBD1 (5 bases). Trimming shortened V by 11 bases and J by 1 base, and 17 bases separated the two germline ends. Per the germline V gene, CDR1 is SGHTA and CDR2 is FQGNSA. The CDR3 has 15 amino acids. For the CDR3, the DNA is TGTGCCGATAAGAGGGGTAATGAAACTAATGAAAAACTGTTTTTT. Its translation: CADKRGNETNEKLFF.

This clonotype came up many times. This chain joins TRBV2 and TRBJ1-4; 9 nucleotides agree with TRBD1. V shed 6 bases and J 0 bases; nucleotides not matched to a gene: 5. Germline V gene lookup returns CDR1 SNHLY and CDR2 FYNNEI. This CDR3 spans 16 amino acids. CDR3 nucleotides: TGTGCCAGCAGGACAGGACAGGGGACAACTAATGAAAAACTGTTTTTT. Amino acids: CASRTGQGTTNEKLFF.

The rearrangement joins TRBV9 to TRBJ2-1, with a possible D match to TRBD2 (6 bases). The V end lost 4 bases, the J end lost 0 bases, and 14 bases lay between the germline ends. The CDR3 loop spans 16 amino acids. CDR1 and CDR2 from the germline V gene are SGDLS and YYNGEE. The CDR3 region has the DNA TGTGCCAGCAGCCGAACTAGCTCAAGCTCCTACAATGAGCAGTTCTTC. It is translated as CASSRTSSSSYNEQFF.

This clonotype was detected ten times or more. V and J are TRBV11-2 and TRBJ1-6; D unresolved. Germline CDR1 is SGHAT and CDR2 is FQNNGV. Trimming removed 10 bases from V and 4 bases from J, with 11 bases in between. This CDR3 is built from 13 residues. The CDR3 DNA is TGTGCCACCTCAGAGAGTTATAATTCACCCCTCCACTTT. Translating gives CATSESYNSPLHF.

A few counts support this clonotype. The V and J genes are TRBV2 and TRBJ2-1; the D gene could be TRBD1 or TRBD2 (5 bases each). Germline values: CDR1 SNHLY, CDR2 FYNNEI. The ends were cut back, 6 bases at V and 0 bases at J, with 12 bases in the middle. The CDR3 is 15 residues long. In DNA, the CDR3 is TGTGCCAGCAGAGACGGGACCGCCTCCTACAATGAGCAGTTCTTC. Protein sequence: CASRDGTASYNEQFF.

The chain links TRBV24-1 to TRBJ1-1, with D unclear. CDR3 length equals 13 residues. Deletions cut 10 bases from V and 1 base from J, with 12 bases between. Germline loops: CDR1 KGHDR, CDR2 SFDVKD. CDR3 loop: CATRGTANTEAFF. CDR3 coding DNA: TGTGCCACTCGCGGCACGGCGAACACTGAAGCTTTCTTT.

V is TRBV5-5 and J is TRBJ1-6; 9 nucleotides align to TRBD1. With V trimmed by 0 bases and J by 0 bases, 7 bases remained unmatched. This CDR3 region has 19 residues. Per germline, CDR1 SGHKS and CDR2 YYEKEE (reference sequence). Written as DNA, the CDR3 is TGTGCCAGCAGCTTGGAGGACAGGGGCTCTAGCTCCTATAATTCACCCCTCCACTTT. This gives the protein CASSLEDRGSSSYNSPLHF.

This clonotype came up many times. The CDR3 loop reads CASSYKQGSYNEQFF. In nucleotides, the CDR3 is TGTGCCAGCAGTTACAAGCAGGGTTCCTACAATGAGCAGTTCTTC. The chain couples TRBV6-5 to TRBJ2-1; D perhaps matches TRBD1 (5 bases). V was clipped by 2 bases and J by 1 base, with 9 bases between them. Germline V gene sequence: CDR1 MNHEY, CDR2 SVGAGI. This CDR3 is 15 amino acids long.

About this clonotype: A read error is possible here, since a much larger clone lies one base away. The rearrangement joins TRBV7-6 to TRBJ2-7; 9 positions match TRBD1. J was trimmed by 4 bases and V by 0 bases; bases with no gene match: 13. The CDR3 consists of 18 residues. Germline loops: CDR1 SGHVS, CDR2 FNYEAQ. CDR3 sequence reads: CASSLAPGGTGLTYEQYF. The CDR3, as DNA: TGTGCCAGCAGCTTAGCGCCTGGGGGGACAGGGCTGACATACGAGCAGTACTTC.

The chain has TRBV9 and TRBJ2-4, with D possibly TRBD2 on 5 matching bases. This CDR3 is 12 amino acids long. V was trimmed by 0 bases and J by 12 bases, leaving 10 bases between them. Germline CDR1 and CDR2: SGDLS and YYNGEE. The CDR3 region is CASSVGGSPQYF. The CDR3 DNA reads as TGTGCCAGCAGCGTAGGAGGGTCACCTCAGTACTTC.

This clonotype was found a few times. The CDR3 spells CASSHSGGKNSYEQYF. The CDR3 region has the DNA TGTGCCAGCAGCCATAGCGGGGGAAAGAACTCCTACGAGCAGTACTTC. The V call is TRBV12-3 or TRBV12-4, the J call TRBJ2-7, with 9 bases lining up with TRBD2. The CDR3 consists of 16 residues. V gave up 6 bases and J gave up 0 bases; unmatched junction bases: 9.